This T cell receptor (beta chain) was recorded in a study of beta chain features in type 1 diabetes. The sequenced template was cDNA made from the entire isolated RNA. Only in-frame clones appear in the TCRdb table, and some are missing; sequencing was by immunoSEQ multiplex PCR. Here the sample spans about 220,000 clones, 9.5% to 13% being singletons. This clone was counted a few times. The sequence came from a man aged 18 to 35 in good health. The sample was central memory CD4+ T cells from blood.

The CDR3 is CASSVTTDTQYF. In DNA form, the CDR3 reads TGTGCCAGCAGCGTCACTACGGATACGCAGTATTTT. The J gene is TRBJ2-3, the V gene TRBV9; D ambiguous. V was trimmed by 2 bases and J by 6 bases, leaving 7 bases between them. Germline CDR1 and CDR2: SGDLS and YYNGEE. This CDR3 has 12 residues.